This TCR beta chain was found in a study of CD8 T cells in ankylosing spondylitis. Each CDR3 protein gets one entry after TCRdb re-called the 5' RACE reads with MiXCR. The sample lists some 150,000 distinct CDR3 sequences, over 9.5% occurring once. Trimming pared 4 bases from V and 1 base from J, leaving 11 bases between. Looked up from germline, CDR1 is DFQATT and CDR2 is SNEGSKA (reference sequence). CDR3 length: 14 residues. Study-level findings and limits: What seemed typical of ankylosing spondylitis blood was a TCR beta motif built from several highly homologous variants. Reportedly, disease-linked clones are significantly enriched in ankylosing spondylitis patients' matched synovial fluid. Some of the motif variants had earlier been found in reactive arthritis patients' fluid and blood.

At least ten counts were recorded for this clonotype. The antigen is undetermined. V gene TRBV20-1 combines with J gene TRBJ2-1; tentatively, D is TRBD1 or TRBD2 (5 bases each). The receptor comes from a female donor with ankylosing spondylitis or in good health (not recorded which). Sequenced input: blood, either unsorted or a sorted T cell fraction (not recorded which). The DNA for the CDR3 is TGCAGTGCTAAGCGAGGGGAGTCCTACAATGAGCAGTTCTTC. Its translation is CSAKRGESYNEQFF.